This passage covers 13 T cell receptor beta chains from one sample sequenced in a study of blood T cell repertoires in COVID-19. Sequencing was performed with immunoSEQ multiplex PCR; in TCRdb, only in-frame clones are kept and a portion is missing. The sample holds roughly 250,000 clones, less than 85% seen once. Source material: peripheral blood. The receptors here all came from a woman at least 80 years old with active or convalescent COVID-19.

This clone was detected once. V usage is TRBV4-1 and J usage is TRBJ1-2, with D possibly being TRBD1 (6 bases). Germline V gene sequence: CDR1 MGHRA, CDR2 YSYEKL. Trimming took 0 bases from V and 7 from J, leaving 21 bases between them. The CDR3 covers 17 residues. The CDR3 spells CASSQEGTGGPLGGYTF. The CDR3, as DNA: TGCGCCAGCAGCCAAGAAGGCACGGGGGGGCCCCTCGGTGGCTACACCTTC.

This clone was seen a single time. The chain employs TRBV4-1 and TRBJ1-4; D ambiguous. With 3 bases removed from V and 6 bases from J, the gap between germline ends came to 11 bases. The germline CDR1 and CDR2 sequences are MGHRA and YSYEKL. This CDR3 spans 14 amino acids. The CDR3 region is CASSQGIGYEKLFF. CDR3 coding DNA: TGCGCCAGCAGCCAGGGCATTGGGTATGAAAAACTGTTTTTT.

The V and J genes are TRBV7-8 and TRBJ2-7; D remains ambiguous. Deletions cut 5 bases from V and 4 bases from J, with 18 bases between. The CDR3 has 15 amino acids. CDR1 and CDR2 from the germline V gene are SGHVS and FQNEAQ. The CDR3 loop reads CASSRVLSTHYEQYF. CDR3 coding DNA: TGTGCCAGCAGCCGGGTTTTGTCAACTCATTACGAGCAGTACTTC.

The chain has TRBV7-9 and TRBJ1-4; no definite D call. Germline V lookup: CDR1 SEHNR, CDR2 FQNEAQ (reference sequence). This CDR3 is built from 12 residues. The V and J ends lost 5 bases and 8 bases respectively, with 9 bases between them. DNA of the CDR3: TGTGCCAGCAGCCCGGAGGTCGAAAAACTGTTTTTT. Translating gives CASSPEVEKLFF.

This clone was seen a few times. This chain connects TRBV27 to TRBJ2-7; tentatively, D is TRBD1 (5 bases). The CDR3 runs 14 residues. V was pared by 6 bases and J by 3 bases, with 15 bases between. Germline V CDR1 and CDR2: MNHEY, SMNVEV (reference sequence). CDR3: CASSRAGRSYEQYF. CDR3 coding DNA: TGTGCCAGCAGCCGGGCAGGGCGAAGCTACGAGCAGTACTTC.

The V call is TRBV7-7, the J call TRBJ2-2; D remains unclear. V gave up 2 bases and J gave up 5 bases, with 9 bases separating them. The CDR3 is made up of 14 amino acids. Looked up from germline, CDR1 is SSHAT and CDR2 is FNYEAQ (reference sequence). The chain's CDR3 is CASSLNGLTGELFF. The CDR3 region has the DNA TGTGCCAGCAGCTTAAACGGGTTAACCGGGGAGCTGTTTTTT.

This CDR3 is CASSYQIQVNSYEQYF. CDR3 nucleotide sequence: TGTGCCAGCAGTTACCAGATACAGGTAAACTCCTACGAGCAGTACTTC. The chain links TRBV6-2 or TRBV6-3 to TRBJ2-7; TRBD1 might be the D (5 bases). CDR1 is MNHEY, CDR2 SVGEGT, per germline. The germline V and J ends were trimmed by 2 bases and 0 bases, with 14 bases remaining between them. The CDR3 has 16 residues.

Worth noting for this clone: The identical CDR3 is also encoded by other nucleotide sequences in the sample. CDR3 nucleotides: TGCGCCAGCAGCTTGGGCAGGGGTGGGGATACGCAGTATTTT. It is translated as CASSLGRGGDTQYF. The V gene is TRBV5-1, the J gene TRBJ2-3, with D tentatively TRBD1 (6 bases). The CDR3 contains 14 residues. Per germline, CDR1 SGHRS and CDR2 YFSETQ. V was shortened by 0 bases and J by 6 bases, with 11 bases between the two germline ends.

As concerns this clone: Other nucleotide sequences from this sample produce the same CDR3. This rearrangement joins TRBV5-5 to TRBJ2-1, with D possibly being TRBD2 (6 bases). CDR1 and CDR2 from the germline V gene are SGHKS and YYEKEE (reference sequence). The CDR3 is made up of 16 amino acids. V was clipped by 0 bases and J by 2 bases, with 12 bases between them. The CDR3 bases are TGTGCCAGCAGCTTGGCCGGGACGGGAGCCTACAATGAGCAGTTCTTC. This encodes CASSLAGTGAYNEQFF. The whole variable domain, filled in from reference TRBV5-5 and TRBJ2-1, reads DAGVTQSPTHLIKTRGQQVTLRCSPISGHKSVSWYQQVLGQGPQFIFQYYEKEERGRGNFPDRFSARQFPNYSSELNVNALLLGDSALYLCASSLAGTGAYNEQFFGPGTRLTVL.

For this clone: An end of the junction does not agree with germline; a read error may underlie this. The gene calls are TRBV19 and TRBJ2-3, with 8 bases aligning to TRBD1. This CDR3 has 11 amino acids. CDR1 LNHDA and CDR2 SQIVND come from the germline V gene (reference sequence). CDR3 protein: CASSGTGTQYF. CDR3 DNA: TGTGCCAGTAGCGGGACAGGTACGCAGTATTTT. The whole variable domain, remainder taken from reference TRBV19 and TRBJ2-3, is DGGITQSPKYLFRKEGQNVTLSCEQNLNHDAMYWYRQDPGQGLRLIYYSQIVNDFQKGDIAEGYSVSREKKESFPLTVTSAQKNPTAFYLCASSGTGTQYFGPGTRLTVL.

The chain uses TRBV7-2 and TRBJ2-3, with 8 bases that match TRBD2. Germline lookup yields CDR1 SGHTA and CDR2 FQGNSA. This CDR3 has 17 residues. V shed 0 bases, J shed 1 base, and the junction held 6 bases outside the gene matches. CDR3 loop: CASSLAASGGRTDTQYF. The DNA for the CDR3 is TGTGCCAGCAGCTTAGCGGCCAGCGGGGGTCGCACAGATACGCAGTATTTT.

This clone occurred once. This chain connects TRBV4-1 to TRBJ1-2; D is unresolved. The V gene lost 2 bases and the J gene lost 8 bases, with 9 bases spanning the gap. Germline CDR1 and CDR2: MGHRA and YSYEKL. The CDR3 is 12 amino acids. The CDR3 nucleotides are TGCGCCAGCAGCCAAAACACGTTCGGCTACACCTTC. Translation gives CASSQNTFGYTF.

This chain uses TRBV29-1 with TRBJ2-3, with 8 bases identical to TRBD2. V was clipped by 2 bases and J by 7 bases; unmatched bases: 5. This CDR3 contains 13 residues. Per germline, CDR1 SQVTM and CDR2 ANQGSEA. The CDR3 coding sequence is TGCAGCGTTGAATCCGGGGGGGCAAATACGCAGTATTTT. This codes for CSVESGGANTQYF.